In this sample, the clone carrying this TCR beta chain turned up a few times. Its antigen remains unknown. The sample comes from a study of response to subunit inactivated influenza vaccine. Study observations and caveats: New T cells are recruited in small numbers by each seasonal influenza vaccination, according to the authors' suggestion.

The CDR3 runs to 15 residues. Germline V gene sequence: CDR1 SGHRS, CDR2 YFSETQ. Trimming took 3 bases from V and 8 from J; bases not matched to a gene: 11. A single record per CDR3 protein comes from TCRdb applying MiXCR to the RT-PCR reads. In the table there are approximately 500,000 distinct CDR3 sequences, roughly 13% of which are singletons. This clonotype originated in a man in his fifties or sixties who received an inactivated influenza vaccine. This chain uses TRBV5-1 with TRBJ1-5; 7 bases line up with TRBD1. The sequencing used PBMCs from blood, collected 40 to 50 days after vaccination. The CDR3 spells CASSSGDSPAEPQHF. CDR3 DNA sequence: TGCGCCAGCAGCTCCGGGGACAGCCCTGCTGAGCCCCAGCATTTT. Drawing the rest from reference TRBV5-1 and TRBJ1-5, the complete variable domain is KAGVTQTPRYLIKTRGQQVTLSCSPISGHRSVSWYQQTPGQGLQFLFEYFSETQRNKGNFPGRFSGRQFSNSRSEMNVSTLELGDSALYLCASSSGDSPAEPQHFGDGTRLSIL.